This TCR beta chain was recovered during a study of blood T cell repertoires in COVID-19. Here immunoSEQ multiplex PCR was the method, and the copy in TCRdb shows in-frame clones only, minus some. This table holds around 270,000 clones, roughly 90% found once. The sequence derives from a man aged 35-49 years with acute or convalescent COVID-19. The sample was peripheral blood.

This CDR3 reads CASSLPQGTDTQYF. CDR3 nucleotide sequence: TGTGCCAGCAGCCTCCCGCAGGGTACAGATACGCAGTATTTT. The chain recombines TRBV7-8 with TRBJ2-3; weak D call: TRBD1 (5 bases). CDR1 and CDR2 from the germline V gene are SGHVS and FQNEAQ. This CDR3 region has 14 residues. V lost 5 bases and J 3 bases, leaving 12 bases between the germline ends.